Listed here are 2 T cell receptor beta chains from one sample, sequenced in a study of blood T cell repertoires in COVID-19. Generated by immunoSEQ multiplex PCR, the TCRdb table keeps only in-frame clones and is missing some. Of hundreds of thousands of clones in the sample, 83% were seen once. The specimen sequenced was peripheral blood. Source of these receptors: a woman between 25 and 40 years old with COVID-19, enrolled during active disease.

This clone was observed once. The chain couples TRBV30 to TRBJ1-2, with D unresolved. CDR3 length: 14 residues. Germline CDR1 is GTSNPN and CDR2 is SVGIG (reference sequence). V lost 4 bases and J 6 bases, leaving 18 bases between the germline ends. CDR3 region: CAWNEGFGRNGYTF. The CDR3 coding sequence is TGTGCCTGGAACGAGGGATTCGGGAGGAATGGCTACACCTTC.

The chain recombines TRBV19 with TRBJ2-1; 12 bases are a match to TRBD2. Unmatched junction bases numbered 3, after V lost 6 bases and J lost 3 bases. The CDR3 consists of 15 residues. Germline V gene data show CDR1 as LNHDA and CDR2 as SQIVND (reference sequence). CDR3 DNA: TGTGCCAGTAGGAAGACTAGCGGGAGCTACAATGAGCAGTTCTTC. This encodes CASRKTSGSYNEQFF.